The 16 T cell receptor beta chains listed next were all sequenced from one sample in a study of T-cell memory formation after mild COVID-19 (dated by TCRdb to the early 2020s). Library generation was performed with 5' RACE. The run used an Illumina NovaSeq 6000. TCRdb cleaned the public reads at Q25 with fastp, built clones with MiXCR and kept in-frame beta chains. Under each unique CDR3 protein, matching rows form one entry showing the most common genes and DNA. The sample table records about 250,000 distinct CDR3 sequences; 15% to 20% of these occur just once. Roughly 3.6% of the sample is taken by the ten largest. Sequences were obtained from PBMCs or a T cell subset sorted from them (not recorded which). These TCRs come from a man younger than 35 who had mild COVID-19 (a few samples of this study predate the infection). The sample titles of this study are shuffled in the database, so cell type and time point are left out; the donor was told from shared clones.

The chain combines TRBV5-1 with TRBJ2-5; D remains unclear. From germline, CDR1 is SGHRS and CDR2 YFSETQ. The CDR3 contains 13 residues. V lost 2 bases and J lost 2, with 7 bases in between. The CDR3 nucleotides are TGCGCCAGCAGCTTTGAGTGGCAAGAGACCCAGTACTTC. This translates into CASSFEWQETQYF.

The V gene is TRBV7-9, the J gene TRBJ2-1, with a weak D call TRBD2 (6 bases). V gave up 5 bases and J gave up 0 bases, with 17 bases separating them. The CDR3 has 17 amino acids. Germline V gene sequence: CDR1 SEHNR, CDR2 FQNEAQ (reference sequence). For the CDR3, the DNA is TGTGCCAGCAGCATCGGCTGGGACTTCTCCTCCTACAATGAGCAGTTCTTC. Translated, it gives CASSIGWDFSSYNEQFF.

There are a few counts of this clonotype. The chain recombines TRBV7-2 with TRBJ2-7; TRBD2 agrees at 13 bases. CDR1 is SGHTA, CDR2 FQGNSA, per germline. V trimming: 1 base; J trimming: 1 base; junction bases outside the gene matches: 4. There are 17 residues in the CDR3. The CDR3 loop reads CASSLVGTSGASYEQYV. For the CDR3, the DNA is TGTGCCAGCAGCTTAGTGGGGACTAGCGGGGCATCCTACGAGCAGTACGTC.

This clonotype was seen repeatedly, ten times or more. The rearrangement joins TRBV11-2 to TRBJ2-3; the D gene is possibly TRBD2 (6 bases). V gave up 0 bases and J gave up 6 bases, with 13 bases separating them. The CDR3 is 15 residues long. Germline loops: CDR1 SGHAT, CDR2 FQNNGV. CDR3 residues: CASSLDLASLDTQYF. CDR3 in DNA: TGTGCCAGCAGCTTAGATCTAGCGAGTCTCGATACGCAGTATTTT. The whole variable domain, filled in from reference TRBV11-2 and TRBJ2-3, reads EAGVAQSPRYKIIEKRQSVAFWCNPISGHATLYWYQQILGQGPKLLIQFQNNGVVDDSQLPKDRFSAERLKGVDSTLKIQPAKLEDSAVYLCASSLDLASLDTQYFGPGTRLTVL.

There are a few counts of this clonotype. The chain links TRBV5-4 to TRBJ2-2; D unresolved. From germline, CDR1 is SGHNT and CDR2 YYREEE (reference sequence). The CDR3 runs to 13 residues. V lost 4 bases and J lost 4, with 8 bases in between. The CDR3 nucleotides read TGTGCCAGCAGCGTTGATGTCACCGGGGAGCTGTTTTTT. Its protein is CASSVDVTGELFF.

This rearrangement joins TRBV4-1 to TRBJ2-1; TRBD2 matches 12 bases. V trimming: 1 base; J trimming: 3 bases; junction bases outside the gene matches: 4. Germline CDR1 reads MGHRA; CDR2 reads YSYEKL. This CDR3 is built from 17 residues. In DNA form, the CDR3 reads TGCGCCAGCAGCCAAGCCCGACTAGCGGGGGACTACAATGAGCAGTTCTTC. This encodes CASSQARLAGDYNEQFF.

This clonotype showed up many times. The CDR3: CASRAGDGPTNEKLFF. In DNA, the CDR3 is TGTGCCAGCAGGGCAGGGGACGGTCCAACTAATGAAAAACTGTTTTTT. This sequence joins TRBV7-9 and TRBJ1-4, with D perhaps matching TRBD1 (6 bases). Germline V gene lookup returns CDR1 SEHNR and CDR2 FQNEAQ (reference sequence). V dropped 6 bases and J dropped 0 bases, with 14 bases sitting between them. The CDR3 sequence is 16 residues long.

The sample holds a few counts of this clonotype. V and J are TRBV7-2 and TRBJ1-2, with 7 positions matching TRBD1. The CDR3 totals 15 residues. Germline V CDR1 and CDR2: SGHTA, FQGNSA. Unmatched junction bases numbered 10, after V lost 5 bases and J lost 4 bases. This CDR3 is CASSPRDSVLYGYTF. CDR3 coding DNA: TGTGCCAGCAGCCCGCGGGACAGTGTTCTCTATGGCTACACCTTC.

The CDR3 DNA follows: TGCGCCAGCAGCAATAGCGGGGGGGCCGGAAGCACAGATACGCAGTATTTT. Its protein product is CASSNSGGAGSTDTQYF. J is TRBJ2-3 and V is TRBV5-1; TRBD2 matches 11 bases. With 4 bases clipped from V and 0 bases from J, the junction kept 7 bases outside the gene matches. The germline gives CDR1 SGHRS, CDR2 YFSETQ. The CDR3 is 17 amino acids. Full variable domain (rest looked up from reference TRBV5-1 and TRBJ2-3): KAGVTQTPRYLIKTRGQQVTLSCSPISGHRSVSWYQQTPGQGLQFLFEYFSETQRNKGNFPGRFSGRQFSNSRSEMNVSTLELGDSALYLCASSNSGGAGSTDTQYFGPGTRLTVL.

V gene TRBV20-1 combines with J gene TRBJ1-5; D gene uncertain. The CDR3 covers 14 residues. Germline lookup yields CDR1 DFQATT and CDR2 SNEGSKA (reference sequence). Trimming took off 3 bases at V and 4 bases at J, with 13 bases between the two ends. The CDR3: CSASGDSGNQPQHF. In DNA form, the CDR3 reads TGCAGTGCTAGCGGGGATTCGGGAAATCAGCCCCAGCATTTT.

This clonotype was seen at least ten times. The chain has TRBV6-1 and TRBJ1-1; 10 positions agree with TRBD1. Looked up from germline, CDR1 is MNHNS and CDR2 is SASEGT. J lost 0 bases, V lost 6 bases, and 7 bases had no gene match. The CDR3 contains 16 residues. The CDR3 here is CASRPGQGTMNTEAFF. In DNA form, the CDR3 reads TGTGCCAGCAGGCCGGGACAGGGGACCATGAACACTGAAGCTTTCTTT.

The chain is built from TRBV20-1 and TRBJ1-6; 10 bases align to TRBD1. This CDR3 contains 15 residues. Germline CDR1 is DFQATT and CDR2 is SNEGSKA (reference sequence). J was trimmed by 6 bases and V by 0 bases; bases with no gene match: 2. CDR3 sequence reads: CSARDRDRGNSPLHF. The CDR3 bases are TGCAGTGCTAGAGATCGGGACAGGGGTAATTCACCCCTCCACTTT.

J is TRBJ2-5 and V is TRBV20-1, with 11 positions matching TRBD2. Germline V gene data show CDR1 as DFQATT and CDR2 as SNEGSKA (reference sequence). V shed 5 bases and J 1 base; nucleotides not matched to a gene: 6. The CDR3 consists of 15 residues. DNA of the CDR3: TGCAGTGCTGATAGCGGGGGGGTACTCCAAGAGACCCAGTACTTC. It translates to CSADSGGVLQETQYF.

J is TRBJ2-5 and V is TRBV7-3; 10 nucleotides align to TRBD1. With V trimmed by 5 bases and J by 7 bases, 10 bases remained unmatched. The CDR3 length is 15 residues. Germline V CDR1 and CDR2: SGHTA, FQGTGA. The CDR3: CASSPTGTGEGTQYF. CDR3 DNA sequence: TGTGCCAGCAGCCCGACCGGGACAGGGGAAGGGACCCAGTACTTC.

The gene calls are TRBV19 and TRBJ1-4; D unclear. Germline CDR1 is LNHDA and CDR2 is SQIVND (reference sequence). The length of the CDR3 is 13 residues. The V end was cut by 3 bases, the J end by 7 bases, with 9 bases between. In nucleotides, the CDR3 is TGTGCCAGTAGTATGGGTTTGCGTGAAAAACTGTTTTTT. It encodes CASSMGLREKLFF.

The genes are TRBV20-1 and TRBJ2-3, with D perhaps being TRBD1 or TRBD2 (5 bases each). Germline V gene data show CDR1 as DFQATT and CDR2 as SNEGSKA (reference sequence). V was clipped by 0 bases and J by 6 bases, with 16 bases between them. The CDR3 spans 15 residues. The DNA of the CDR3 is TGCAGTGCTAGAGACCTCGTGGGACCGGGGGATACGCAGTATTTT. It is translated as CSARDLVGPGDTQYF.